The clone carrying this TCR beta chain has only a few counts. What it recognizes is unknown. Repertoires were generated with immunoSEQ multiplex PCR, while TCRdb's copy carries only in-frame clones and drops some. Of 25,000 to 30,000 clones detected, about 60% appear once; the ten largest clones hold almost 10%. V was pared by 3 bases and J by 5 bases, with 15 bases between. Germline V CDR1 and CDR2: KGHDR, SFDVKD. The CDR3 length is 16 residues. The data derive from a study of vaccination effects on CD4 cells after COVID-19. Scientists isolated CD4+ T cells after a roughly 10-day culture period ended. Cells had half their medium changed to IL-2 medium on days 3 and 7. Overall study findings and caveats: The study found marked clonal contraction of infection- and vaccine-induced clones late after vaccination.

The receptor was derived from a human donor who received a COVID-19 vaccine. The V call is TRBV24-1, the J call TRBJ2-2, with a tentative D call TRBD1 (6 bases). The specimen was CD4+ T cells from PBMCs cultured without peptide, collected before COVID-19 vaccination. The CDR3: CATSDPLGQGTGELFF. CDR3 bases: TGTGCCACCAGTGATCCCCTTGGGCAGGGGACCGGGGAGCTGTTTTTT.